The text below deals with one TCR beta chain. No antigen is known for it. The sample belongs to a study of beta chain features in type 1 diabetes. Findings of the study overall: A greater similarity of naive, central memory and Treg TCRB repertoires was seen among patients than among healthy donors. When Type 1 diabetes patients were examined, their TCRB CDR3s proved moderately but significantly shorter in all four CD4+ subsets.

The study reverse transcribed the entire isolated RNA, so it sequenced expressed TCRB transcripts. About 3.57 million reads were obtained on average from naive, central memory and regulatory T cell samples. Libraries were prepared by immunoSEQ multiplex PCR; TCRdb keeps only in-frame clonotypes and omits some of them. Of 150,000 to 190,000 clones in the sample, over 9% are singletons; the top ten hold more than 0.45%. Via CD45RO/CCR7/CD25/CD127/CD95/CD27, cells of the CD4+ naive, central memory, regulatory and stem cell-like memory subsets were sorted. This CDR3 region has 15 residues. The germline CDR1 and CDR2 sequences are MDHEN and SYDVKM. V dropped 6 bases and J dropped 7 bases, with 19 bases sitting between them.

Input material: central memory CD4+ T cells from blood. The chain joins TRBV28 to TRBJ2-1, with D perhaps matching TRBD1 (6 bases). The receptor was isolated from a man aged 30 to 39 with type 1 diabetes. The chain's CDR3 is CASSLQGGAGNEQFF. The CDR3 DNA follows: TGTGCCAGCAGCCTACAGGGTGGTGCTGGGAATGAGCAGTTCTTC.